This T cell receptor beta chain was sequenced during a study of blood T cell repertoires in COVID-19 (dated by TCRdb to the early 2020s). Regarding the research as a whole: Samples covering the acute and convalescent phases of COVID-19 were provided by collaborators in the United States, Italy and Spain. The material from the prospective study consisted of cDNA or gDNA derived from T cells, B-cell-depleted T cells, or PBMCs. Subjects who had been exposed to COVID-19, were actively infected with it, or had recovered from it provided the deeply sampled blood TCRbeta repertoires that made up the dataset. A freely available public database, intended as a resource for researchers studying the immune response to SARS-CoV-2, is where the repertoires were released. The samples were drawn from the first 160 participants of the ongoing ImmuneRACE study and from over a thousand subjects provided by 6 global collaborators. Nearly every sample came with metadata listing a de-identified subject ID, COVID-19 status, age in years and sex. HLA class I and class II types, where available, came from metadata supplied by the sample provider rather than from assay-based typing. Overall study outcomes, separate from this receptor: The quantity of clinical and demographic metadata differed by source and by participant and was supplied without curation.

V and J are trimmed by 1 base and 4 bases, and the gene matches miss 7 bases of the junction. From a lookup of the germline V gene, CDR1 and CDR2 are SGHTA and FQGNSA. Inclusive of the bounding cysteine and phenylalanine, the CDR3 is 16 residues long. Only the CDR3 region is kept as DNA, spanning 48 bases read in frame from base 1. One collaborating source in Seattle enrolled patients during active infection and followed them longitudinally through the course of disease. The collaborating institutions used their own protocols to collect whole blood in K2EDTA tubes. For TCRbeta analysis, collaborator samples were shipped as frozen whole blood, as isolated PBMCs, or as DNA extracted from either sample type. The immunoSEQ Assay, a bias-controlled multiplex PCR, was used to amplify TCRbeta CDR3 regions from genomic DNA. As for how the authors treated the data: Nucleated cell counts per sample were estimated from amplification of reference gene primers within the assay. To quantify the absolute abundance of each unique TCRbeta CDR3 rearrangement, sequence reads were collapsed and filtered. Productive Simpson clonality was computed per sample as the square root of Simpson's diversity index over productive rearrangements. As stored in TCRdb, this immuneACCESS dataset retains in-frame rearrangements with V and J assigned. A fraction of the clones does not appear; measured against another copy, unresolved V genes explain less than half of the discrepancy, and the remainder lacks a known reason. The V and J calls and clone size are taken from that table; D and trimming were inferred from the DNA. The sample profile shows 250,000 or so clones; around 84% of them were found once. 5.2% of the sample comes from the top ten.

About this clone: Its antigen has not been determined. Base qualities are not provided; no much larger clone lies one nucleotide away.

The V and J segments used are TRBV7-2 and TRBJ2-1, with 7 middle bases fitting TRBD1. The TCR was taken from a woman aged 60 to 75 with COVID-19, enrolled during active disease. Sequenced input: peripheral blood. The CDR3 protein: CASSLGGTVVYNEQFF. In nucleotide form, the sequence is TGTGCCAGCAGCTTAGGAGGGACAGTGGTATACAATGAGCAGTTCTTC. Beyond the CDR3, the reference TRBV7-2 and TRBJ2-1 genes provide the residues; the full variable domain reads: GAGVSQSPSNKVTEKGKDVELRCDPISGHTALYWYRQSLGQGLEFLIYFQGNSAPDKSGLPSDRFSAERTGGSVSTLTIQRTQQEDSAVYLCASSLGGTVVYNEQFFGPGTRLTVL.